One and the same sample provided the 8 T cell receptor beta chains below, sequenced in a study of patients and donors after allogeneic stem cell transplantation. One entry per CDR3 protein, called by TCRdb with MiXCR from the RT-PCR reads. The table includes some 150,000 distinct CDR3 sequences, about two fifths detected once. Sequenced material: blood, either unsorted or a sorted T cell fraction (not recorded which). The receptors come from a human donor who was either an allogeneic HSCT recipient or a stem cell or donor lymphocyte infusion donor (not recorded which). It is not recorded whose cells these are; they may come from a transplant donor.

This clonotype was seen a few times. V gene TRBV20-1 combines with J gene TRBJ1-6; 7 bases are a match to TRBD1. This CDR3 comprises 15 residues. V lost 1 base, J lost 9 bases, and 9 bases stayed unmatched. Germline CDR1 reads DFQATT; CDR2 reads SNEGSKA (reference sequence). This chain's CDR3 is CSARGLQGIGSPLHF. Here the CDR3 DNA reads TGCAGTGCTAGAGGGCTACAGGGGATCGGTTCACCCCTCCACTTT.

The rearrangement joins TRBV12-3 or TRBV12-4 to TRBJ1-2; D is unclear. V gave up 2 bases and J gave up 7 bases, with 17 bases separating them. The CDR3 has 15 residues. Here the CDR3 reads CASSLSAAWSGGYTF. CDR3 bases: TGTGCCAGCAGTTTAAGTGCAGCCTGGTCTGGTGGCTACACCTTC.

J is TRBJ1-2 and V is TRBV20-1; D is possibly TRBD1 (5 bases). The CDR3 runs 13 residues. Germline V gives CDR1 DFQATT, CDR2 SNEGSKA (reference sequence). The ends were cut back, 5 bases at V and 4 bases at J, with 14 bases in the middle. The CDR3 reads CSAPFRVAYGYTF. In DNA form, the CDR3 reads TGCAGTGCTCCTTTCAGGGTGGCCTATGGCTACACCTTC.

This clonotype was picked up a small number of times. V is TRBV5-6 and J is TRBJ1-4; D is unresolved. Looked up from germline, CDR1 is SGHDT and CDR2 is YYEEEE. V shed 4 bases and J shed 10 bases, with 14 bases lying between them. This CDR3 region has 13 residues. The CDR3 region is CASSQSSSGKLFF. DNA of the CDR3: TGTGCCAGCAGCCAATCATCTAGTGGAAAACTGTTTTTT.

This clonotype was detected only a few times. The chain joins TRBV28 to TRBJ1-6; TRBD1 matches 7 bases. The CDR3 length is 15 residues. V lost 8 bases and J lost 9; bases outside the gene matches: 13. Germline V gene data show CDR1 as MDHEN and CDR2 as SYDVKM. CDR3 sequence: CASGALQGYRSPLHF. The CDR3, as DNA: TGTGCCAGCGGAGCCCTACAGGGGTATCGTTCACCCCTCCACTTT.

The CDR3 sequence: CASRPGIPGELFF. The DNA for the CDR3 is TGTGCCAGCAGGCCAGGAATACCCGGGGAGCTGTTTTTT. The V and J genes are TRBV12-3 or TRBV12-4 and TRBJ2-2, with D uncertain. The V and J ends lost 6 bases and 6 bases respectively, with 11 bases between them. This CDR3 is built from 13 residues.

This clonotype was counted ten times or more. J is TRBJ1-6 and V is TRBV12-3 or TRBV12-4; D may be TRBD1 (5 bases). The length of the CDR3 is 12 residues. Trimming shortened V by 3 bases and J by 8 bases, and 5 bases separated the two germline ends. CDR3 protein: CASSLGHSPLHF. The CDR3 DNA reads TGTGCCAGCAGTTTGGGGCATTCACCCCTCCACTTT.

This chain uses TRBV6-1 with TRBJ1-2; no clear D gene. The germline CDR1 and CDR2 sequences are MNHNS and SASEGT. This CDR3 comprises 17 residues. V shed 3 bases and J shed 6 bases, with 23 bases lying between them. CDR3 region: CASSDPGPDFTAHGYTF. In nucleotides, the CDR3 is TGTGCCAGCAGTGACCCCGGGCCCGACTTCACCGCGCATGGCTACACCTTC.